This T cell receptor (beta chain) comes out of a study of tumor-infiltrating lymphocytes in primary liver carcinoma. Study as a whole: Tissue type made little difference to sample yields of roughly 3.65 to 7.13 million productive TCRbeta reads.

Joint extraction of RNA and DNA used 20-30 mg of bulk tissue that was unsorted. The CDR3 covers 13 residues. Germline CDR1 and CDR2: SQVTM and ANQGSEA. Study-wide findings and caveats: Blood had a significantly lower top-250-clone fraction than tumors did (p = 0.039).

Constant-region priming of about 520 ng total RNA yielded TCR beta cDNA. Three nested multiplex PCR rounds, a slightly modified ARM-PCR method, built the TCR beta libraries. Primers for the first two PCR rounds were TRBV1-TRBV30 forward primers and a C-beta reverse primer (about 11 cycles per round). TCRdb passed the multiplex PCR reads through MiXCR, listing each CDR3 protein once. The table lists 80,000 or so distinct CDR3 sequences, approximately 69% of them singletons, with 26% in the top ten. Concerning this clonotype itself: Its antigen is still unknown. The junction departs from germline at one end; a sequencing error may be responsible.

The sequence derives from a man aged 40-50 years with primary liver carcinoma and hepatitis B virus infection. The chain recombines TRBV29-1 with TRBJ2-5; D may correspond to TRBD1 or TRBD2 (5 bases each). The sample taken for sequencing was tumor-adjacent normal liver tissue. The DNA of the CDR3 is TGTAGCGTTGTGCTCGGACAACAAGAGACCCAGTACTTC. Amino acids: CSVVLGQQETQYF.